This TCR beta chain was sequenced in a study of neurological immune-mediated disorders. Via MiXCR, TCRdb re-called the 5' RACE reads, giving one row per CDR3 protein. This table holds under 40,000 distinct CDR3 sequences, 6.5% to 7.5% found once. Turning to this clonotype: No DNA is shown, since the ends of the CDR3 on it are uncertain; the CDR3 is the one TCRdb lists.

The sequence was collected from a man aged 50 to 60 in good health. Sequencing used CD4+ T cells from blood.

The CDR3 protein is CASSFYICSARDSGTNTGELFF. The chain uses TRBV5-6 and TRBJ2-2; no check of the table's D call, TRBD2, against the DNA was made. The CDR3 extends over 22 residues, inclusive of both ends. Per the germline V gene, CDR1 is SGHDT and CDR2 is YYEEEE.